The rows below give T cell receptor beta chains drawn from one sample of a study of T cell responses to AZD1222 COVID-19 vaccine. Measured with immunoSEQ multiplex PCR; TCRdb has only the in-frame clones, and not every one. The sample includes about 140,000 clones, around 89% of them seen just once. Here the sequenced sample was peripheral blood, taken on day 0 of AZD1222 vaccination. The origin of the receptors is an adult in good health. CDR3s include the opening cysteine and the closing phenylalanine or tryptophan. D genes are given only for firm matches. The listing skips clone size in some rows; elsewhere it reads once, few, many or a size class.

j_gene: TRBJ1-2; d_gene: -; v_gene: TRBV6-5; abundance: -; CDR3aa: CASSFRVMGLYGYTF; CDR3nt: TGTGCCAGCAGTTTCAGGGTTATGGGACTTTATGGCTACACCTTC
j_gene: TRBJ2-5; d_gene: TRBD2; v_gene: TRBV6-1; abundance: -; CDR3aa: CASSGQRGGVGETQYF; CDR3nt: TGTGCCAGCAGTGGACAGCGGGGGGGCGTGGGAGAGACCCAGTACTTC
j_gene: TRBJ2-5; d_gene: TRBD2; v_gene: TRBV2; abundance: -; CDR3aa: CASSDRLAGGPSKTQYF; CDR3nt: TGTGCCAGCAGTGATAGGCTAGCGGGGGGGCCGAGTAAGACCCAGTACTTC
j_gene: TRBJ2-1; d_gene: -; v_gene: TRBV5-1; abundance: -; CDR3aa: CASSPNPGNNEQFF; CDR3nt: TGCGCCAGCAGCCCGAACCCCGGGAACAATGAGCAGTTCTTC
j_gene: TRBJ2-2; d_gene: -; v_gene: TRBV4-2; abundance: -; CDR3aa: CASQEGFSNTGELFF; CDR3nt: TGTGCCAGTCAGGAAGGTTTCTCGAACACCGGGGAGCTGTTTTTT
j_gene: TRBJ1-1; d_gene: -; v_gene: TRBV11-1; abundance: -; CDR3aa: CASSLGPGGEAFF; CDR3nt: TGTGCCAGCAGCCTCGGCCCCGGCGGTGAAGCTTTCTTT
j_gene: TRBJ1-1; d_gene: TRBD1; v_gene: TRBV12-5; abundance: -; CDR3aa: CASTFGTGLVAEAFF; CDR3nt: TGTGCTAGTACCTTCGGGACAGGGCTTGTCGCTGAAGCTTTCTTT
j_gene: TRBJ2-1; d_gene: TRBD2; v_gene: TRBV19; abundance: -; CDR3aa: CASHRGERAYNEQFF; CDR3nt: TGTGCCAGCCATCGGGGGGAGAGGGCCTACAATGAGCAGTTCTTC
j_gene: TRBJ1-2; d_gene: -; v_gene: TRBV2; abundance: -; CDR3aa: CASSGDSPNYGYTF; CDR3nt: TGTGCCAGCAGTGGAGATTCCCCTAACTATGGCTACACCTTC
j_gene: TRBJ1-1; d_gene: TRBD1; v_gene: TRBV27; abundance: -; CDR3aa: CASSSGQLNTEAFF; CDR3nt: TGTGCCAGCAGTTCGGGACAGCTGAACACTGAAGCTTTCTTT
j_gene: TRBJ1-1; d_gene: -; v_gene: TRBV7-9; abundance: once; CDR3aa: CASSLVQGRDEAFF; CDR3nt: TGTGCCAGCAGCTTAGTTCAGGGTAGGGATGAAGCTTTCTTT
j_gene: TRBJ1-2; d_gene: TRBD1; v_gene: TRBV11-2; abundance: -; CDR3aa: CASSPGTDGGYTF; CDR3nt: TGTGCCAGCAGCCCCGGGACAGATGGAGGCTACACCTTC
j_gene: TRBJ1-1; d_gene: TRBD1; v_gene: TRBV4-2; abundance: -; CDR3aa: CASSQGDSMNTEAFF; CDR3nt: TGTGCCAGCAGCCAAGGGGACAGCATGAACACTGAAGCTTTCTTT
j_gene: TRBJ1-1; d_gene: -; v_gene: TRBV7-2; abundance: -; CDR3aa: CASSLLPGGGREATEAFF; CDR3nt: TGTGCCAGCAGCTTACTCCCCGGCGGGGGGCGCGAGGCCACTGAAGCTTTCTTT
j_gene: TRBJ2-3; d_gene: -; v_gene: TRBV6-1; abundance: -; CDR3aa: CASSEDRGTTDTQYF; CDR3nt: TGTGCCAGCAGTGAAGATCGGGGGACCACAGATACGCAGTATTTT
j_gene: TRBJ1-1; d_gene: -; v_gene: TRBV4-1; abundance: -; CDR3aa: CASSQDLTRSYGTEAFF; CDR3nt: TGCGCCAGCAGCCAAGACCTTACCAGGTCCTATGGGACTGAAGCTTTCTTT
j_gene: TRBJ1-1; d_gene: -; v_gene: TRBV27; abundance: -; CDR3aa: CASSLGTRLNTEAFF; CDR3nt: TGTGCCAGCAGTTTAGGGACCCGATTGAACACTGAAGCTTTCTTT
j_gene: TRBJ2-5; d_gene: -; v_gene: TRBV3-1/TRBV3-2; abundance: few; CDR3aa: CASSQRGETQYF; CDR3nt: TGTGCCAGCAGCCAAAGGGGAGAGACCCAGTACTTC
j_gene: TRBJ1-2; d_gene: -; v_gene: TRBV7-9; abundance: -; CDR3aa: CASSLRDERNYGYTF; CDR3nt: TGTGCCAGCAGCTTACGGGACGAGCGTAACTATGGCTACACCTTC
j_gene: TRBJ2-7; d_gene: TRBD2; v_gene: TRBV15; abundance: -; CDR3aa: CATSTLAGGSYEQYF; CDR3nt: TGTGCCACCAGCACACTAGCGGGAGGATCCTACGAGCAGTACTTC
j_gene: TRBJ1-5; d_gene: -; v_gene: TRBV2; abundance: -; CDR3aa: CASTEGISNQPQHF; CDR3nt: TGTGCCAGCACGGAAGGAATTAGCAATCAGCCCCAGCATTTT
j_gene: TRBJ1-2; d_gene: -; v_gene: TRBV29-1; abundance: -; CDR3aa: CSVEEGDYYGYTF; CDR3nt: TGCAGCGTTGAAGAAGGGGACTACTATGGCTACACCTTC
j_gene: TRBJ2-5; d_gene: -; v_gene: TRBV29-1; abundance: -; CDR3aa: CSVDGGGPQETQYF; CDR3nt: TGCAGCGTTGACGGTGGTGGACCCCAAGAGACCCAGTACTTC
j_gene: TRBJ1-3; d_gene: -; v_gene: TRBV28; abundance: -; CDR3aa: CASSFGDRALLHTIYF; CDR3nt: TGTGCCAGCAGTTTCGGCGATCGAGCCCTTCTTCACACCATATATTTT
j_gene: TRBJ1-2; d_gene: TRBD1; v_gene: TRBV6-5; abundance: -; CDR3aa: CASSPGTGAYGYTF; CDR3nt: TGTGCCAGCAGTCCCGGGACAGGGGCCTATGGCTACACCTTC
j_gene: TRBJ2-1; d_gene: TRBD2; v_gene: TRBV7-9; abundance: -; CDR3aa: CASSAAGTSGHNEQFF; CDR3nt: TGTGCCAGCAGCGCCGCCGGGACTAGCGGCCACAATGAGCAGTTCTTC
j_gene: TRBJ2-7; d_gene: -; v_gene: TRBV12-3/TRBV12-4; abundance: -; CDR3aa: CASSFQGYEQYF; CDR3nt: TGTGCCAGCAGTTTCCAGGGGTACGAGCAGTACTTC
j_gene: TRBJ1-2; d_gene: -; v_gene: TRBV21-1; abundance: once; CDR3aa: CAIPPGRPPNYGYTF; CDR3nt: TGTGCCATCCCTCCCGGACGACCCCCTAACTATGGCTACACCTTC
j_gene: TRBJ1-1; d_gene: -; v_gene: TRBV9; abundance: -; CDR3aa: CASSPLTSGTEAFF; CDR3nt: TGTGCCAGCAGCCCCCTGACGTCGGGCACTGAAGCTTTCTTT
j_gene: TRBJ2-5; d_gene: TRBD2; v_gene: TRBV29-1; abundance: -; CDR3aa: CSVEGLAGKGGTQYF; CDR3nt: TGCAGCGTTGAAGGACTAGCGGGAAAGGGCGGGACCCAGTACTTC
j_gene: TRBJ2-5; d_gene: TRBD2; v_gene: TRBV2; abundance: -; CDR3aa: CASSEYKGLAVGETQYF; CDR3nt: TGTGCCAGCAGTGAATACAAAGGACTAGCGGTAGGGGAGACCCAGTACTTC
j_gene: TRBJ2-1; d_gene: -; v_gene: TRBV24-1; abundance: -; CDR3aa: CATSSRQGRYNEQFF; CDR3nt: TGTGCCACCAGTAGTCGTCAGGGGAGGTACAATGAGCAGTTCTTC
j_gene: TRBJ1-2; d_gene: TRBD1; v_gene: TRBV10-2; abundance: -; CDR3aa: CASTGTGDYGYTF; CDR3nt: TGCGCCAGCACGGGAACAGGGGACTATGGCTACACCTTC
j_gene: TRBJ1-2; d_gene: -; v_gene: TRBV28; abundance: -; CDR3aa: CASEDPTAENYGYTF; CDR3nt: TGTGCCAGCGAAGACCCGACAGCCGAAAACTATGGCTACACCTTC
j_gene: TRBJ2-7; d_gene: -; v_gene: TRBV3-1/TRBV3-2; abundance: -; CDR3aa: CASSGGLMYLSYEQYF; CDR3nt: TGTGCCAGCAGCGGGGGACTGATGTACCTCTCCTACGAGCAGTACTTC
j_gene: TRBJ1-6; d_gene: -; v_gene: TRBV7-3; abundance: -; CDR3aa: CASSSTDGGSPLHF; CDR3nt: TGTGCCAGCAGCTCGACTGACGGGGGGTCACCCCTCCACTTT
j_gene: TRBJ1-4; d_gene: -; v_gene: TRBV7-2; abundance: -; CDR3aa: CASSLSSGLEKLFF; CDR3nt: TGTGCCAGCAGCTTGAGTTCGGGGTTGGAAAAACTGTTTTTT
j_gene: TRBJ2-3; d_gene: TRBD2; v_gene: TRBV7-6; abundance: -; CDR3aa: CASSLGTSGSPPDTQYF; CDR3nt: TGTGCCAGCAGCCTAGGGACTAGCGGGAGTCCGCCAGATACGCAGTATTTT
j_gene: TRBJ2-5; d_gene: -; v_gene: TRBV2; abundance: once; CDR3aa: CASSHWEVKTQYF; CDR3nt: TGTGCCAGCAGTCATTGGGAGGTAAAGACCCAGTACTTC
j_gene: TRBJ1-4; d_gene: -; v_gene: TRBV28; abundance: -; CDR3aa: CASSEGLQGRTTNEKLFF; CDR3nt: TGTGCCAGCAGCGAAGGGTTGCAGGGGCGAACGACTAATGAAAAACTGTTTTTT
j_gene: TRBJ1-1; d_gene: TRBD1; v_gene: TRBV29-1; abundance: -; CDR3aa: CSVGDSYAEAFF; CDR3nt: TGCAGCGTTGGGGACAGCTATGCTGAAGCTTTCTTT
j_gene: TRBJ1-5; d_gene: -; v_gene: TRBV27; abundance: -; CDR3aa: CASSSRGLGVAGQPQHF; CDR3nt: TGTGCCAGCAGTTCGCGCGGGCTGGGGGTTGCCGGTCAGCCCCAGCATTTT
j_gene: TRBJ2-1; d_gene: TRBD2; v_gene: TRBV19; abundance: -; CDR3aa: CASRASGISEQFF; CDR3nt: TGTGCCAGTAGGGCTAGCGGGATCAGTGAGCAGTTCTTC
j_gene: TRBJ2-7; d_gene: -; v_gene: TRBV7-3; abundance: -; CDR3aa: CASTYEQYF; CDR3nt: TGTGCCAGCACCTACGAGCAGTACTTC